Shown below are 31 T cell receptor beta chains from a single sample sequenced in a study of T cell changes during pregnancy in multiple sclerosis. The method was immunoSEQ multiplex PCR; TCRdb's version includes in-frame clones alone and lacks a portion of them. Of some 37,000 clones listed, around 90% are singletons. The sequences come from CD4+ T cells from peripheral blood mononuclear cells, collected before pregnancy. These receptors were obtained from a female donor with multiple sclerosis, enrolled in a pregnancy study.

This clone was seen a handful of times. The chain recombines TRBV5-1 with TRBJ2-7; 7 nucleotides align to TRBD1. This CDR3 region has 14 residues. The germline V gene encodes CDR1 SGHRS and CDR2 YFSETQ. The trim removed 1 base at V and 2 bases at J, leaving 3 bases unmatched. CDR3 sequence: CASSLTGTAYEQYF. As DNA, the CDR3 is TGCGCCAGCAGCTTGACTGGGACAGCCTACGAGCAGTACTTC.

This chain uses TRBV6-1 with TRBJ1-4, with 8 bases that match TRBD1. Germline values: CDR1 MNHNS, CDR2 SASEGT. V shed 9 bases and J 3 bases; nucleotides not matched to a gene: 9. The CDR3 runs to 15 residues. The CDR3 DNA reads as TGTGCCAGTCTCAGGGGGCCATGGGCTAATGAAAAACTGTTTTTT. As protein: CASLRGPWANEKLFF.

This chain uses TRBV11-2 with TRBJ2-7, with D possibly TRBD2 on 5 matching bases. Germline CDR1 and CDR2: SGHAT and FQNNGV. The CDR3 runs to 12 residues. Trimming took 1 base from V and 7 from J, leaving 8 bases between them. The CDR3 region is CASSLAGWEQYF. The CDR3 nucleotides are TGTGCCAGCAGCTTAGCGGGGTGGGAGCAGTACTTC.

The chain recombines TRBV27 with TRBJ1-6; perhaps TRBD1 as D (5 bases). The germline V gene has CDR1 MNHEY and CDR2 SMNVEV (reference sequence). CDR3 length: 14 amino acids. With 3 bases removed from V and 11 bases from J, the gap between germline ends came to 14 bases. CDR3 protein: CASSFRDSRTPLHF. CDR3 nucleotide sequence: TGTGCCAGCAGTTTTCGTGACAGCCGGACACCCCTCCACTTT.

The chain is built from TRBV25-1 and TRBJ1-2; D possibly corresponds to TRBD1 (6 bases). The germline V and J ends were trimmed by 2 bases and 2 bases, with 12 bases remaining between them. The CDR3 loop spans 15 amino acids. The germline CDR1 and CDR2 sequences are MGHDK and SYGVNS. CDR3 in DNA: TGTGCCAGCAGTGAAGGTTCAGGGGCCAACTATGGCTACACCTTC. Residues: CASSEGSGANYGYTF.

This clone has a single count. The chain joins TRBV2 to TRBJ2-1, with D maybe TRBD1 (6 bases). CDR1 and CDR2 from the germline V gene are SNHLY and FYNNEI. Trimming shortened V by 5 bases and J by 0 bases, and 8 bases separated the two germline ends. The CDR3 is 14 residues long. Here the CDR3 DNA reads TGTGCCAGCAGTACAGGGAGCTCCTACAATGAGCAGTTCTTC. Translating gives CASSTGSSYNEQFF.

The chain has TRBV7-7 and TRBJ2-1, with D perhaps TRBD2 (5 bases). With 1 base removed from V and 3 bases from J, the gap between germline ends came to 7 bases. CDR3 length equals 14 residues. The V gene's germline CDR1 is SSHAT and CDR2 FNYEAQ (reference sequence). The CDR3 nucleotides are TGTGCCAGCAGCTTAGACGGGAACTACAATGAGCAGTTCTTC. Translating it yields CASSLDGNYNEQFF. Full variable domain (missing parts from reference TRBV7-7 and TRBJ2-1): GAGVSQSPRYKVTKRGQDVTLRCDPISSHATLYWYQQALGQGPEFLTYFNYEAQPDKSGLPSDRFSAERPEGSISTLTIQRTEQRDSAMYRCASSLDGNYNEQFFGPGTRLTVL.

This clone has more than one count but fewer than ten. The rearrangement uses TRBV2 and TRBJ2-3, with D unclear. Germline-derived CDR1 and CDR2 are SNHLY and FYNNEI. The CDR3 runs 15 residues. With 2 bases removed from V and 2 bases from J, the gap between germline ends came to 11 bases. For the CDR3, the DNA is TGTGCCAGCAGTGAATATGCCGGGTCCACAGATACGCAGTATTTT. Protein sequence: CASSEYAGSTDTQYF.

This clone was seen only once. The chain carries TRBV5-5 and TRBJ2-5; TRBD2 matches at 7 bases. The CDR3 is made up of 14 amino acids. The junction had 8 bases not matched to a gene; V was cut back by 2 bases and J by 7 bases. CDR1 is SGHKS, CDR2 YYEKEE, per germline (reference sequence). CDR3 region: CASSFLTPGGTQYF. CDR3 bases: TGTGCCAGCAGCTTCCTGACTCCGGGGGGGACCCAGTACTTC.

The V call is TRBV6-6, the J call TRBJ2-7; TRBD2 matches 12 bases. There are 16 residues in the CDR3. Germline CDR1 reads MNHNY; CDR2 reads SVGAGI (reference sequence). V gave up 8 bases and J gave up 1 base; unmatched junction bases: 9. This CDR3 reads CASAPPGLAGSYEQYF. The CDR3 DNA is TGTGCCAGCGCCCCCCCGGGACTAGCGGGTTCCTACGAGCAGTACTTC.

The chain links TRBV6-5 to TRBJ1-1, with a weak D call TRBD1 (6 bases). The CDR3 totals 14 residues. Trimming pared 7 bases from V and 2 bases from J, leaving 14 bases between. Per germline, CDR1 MNHEY and CDR2 SVGAGI. DNA of the CDR3: TGTGCCAGCACCCCGAACAGGGATAACACTGAAGCTTTCTTT. The encoded protein is CASTPNRDNTEAFF.

A note on this clone: Distinct nucleotide sequences in the sample also encode this CDR3. The V gene is TRBV9, the J gene TRBJ2-3; D not certain. Germline V gene lookup returns CDR1 SGDLS and CDR2 YYNGEE. V lost 1 base and J 4 bases, leaving 4 bases between the germline ends. This CDR3 is built from 12 residues. CDR3 in amino acids: CASSVSADTQYF. DNA of the CDR3: TGTGCCAGCAGCGTAAGCGCAGATACGCAGTATTTT. The variable domain in full, with the rest retrieved from reference TRBV9 and TRBJ2-3, is DSGVTQTPKHLITATGQRVTLRCSPRSGDLSVYWYQQSLDQGLQFLIQYYNGEERAKGNILERFSAQQFPDLHSELNLSSLELGDSALYFCASSVSADTQYFGPGTRLTVL.

This rearrangement joins TRBV9 to TRBJ2-1, with a possible D match to TRBD2 (6 bases). The germline V and J ends were trimmed by 5 bases and 5 bases, with 11 bases remaining between them. The CDR3 extends over 13 amino acids. Per germline, CDR1 SGDLS and CDR2 YYNGEE. CDR3 sequence (DNA): TGTGCCAGCAGTACGTGGACTAACAATGAGCAGTTCTTC. Its protein product is CASSTWTNNEQFF.

The V call is TRBV6-1, the J call TRBJ1-1; a possible D gene is TRBD1 (5 bases). This CDR3 has 13 amino acids. Germline V gene data show CDR1 as MNHNS and CDR2 as SASEGT. Trimming cost V 4 bases and J 4 bases, with 10 bases left between them. CDR3 DNA: TGTGCCAGCAGTGTCGACAGCCCCACTGAAGCTTTCTTT. It specifies CASSVDSPTEAFF.

This clone was detected only once. CDR3 protein: CASRWDRDTGELFF. CDR3 nucleotides: TGTGCCAGCAGATGGGACAGGGACACCGGGGAGCTGTTTTTT. The chain carries TRBV6-5 and TRBJ2-2; 9 bases are shared with TRBD1. The CDR3 is made up of 14 amino acids. The V and J ends lost 6 bases and 3 bases, in that order; junction bases with no gene match: 2. Per germline, CDR1 MNHEY and CDR2 SVGAGI.

The V and J genes are TRBV19 and TRBJ1-3; 10 nucleotides agree with TRBD1. Trimming removed 4 bases from V and 2 bases from J; junction bases left unmatched: 5. Germline V gives CDR1 LNHDA, CDR2 SQIVND (reference sequence). The CDR3 contains 16 residues. The CDR3 protein is CASSTGDRGTGNTIYF. CDR3 DNA sequence: TGTGCCAGTAGTACGGGGGACAGGGGAACTGGAAACACCATATATTTT. Full variable domain (missing parts from reference TRBV19 and TRBJ1-3): DGGITQSPKYLFRKEGQNVTLSCEQNLNHDAMYWYRQDPGQGLRLIYYSQIVNDFQKGDIAEGYSVSREKKESFPLTVTSAQKNPTAFYLCASSTGDRGTGNTIYFGEGSWLTVV.

This clone was seen once. The J gene is TRBJ2-3, the V gene TRBV5-1; 11 bases fit TRBD2. Germline values: CDR1 SGHRS, CDR2 YFSETQ. J gave up 1 base and V 0 bases, and 4 bases lay outside the gene matches. The CDR3 is 17 residues long. This CDR3 reads CASSLGLAGGRTDTQYF. The CDR3 coding sequence is TGCGCCAGCAGCTTGGGGCTAGCGGGGGGTCGCACAGATACGCAGTATTTT.

Only one count was recorded for this clone. J is TRBJ2-3 and V is TRBV27; TRBD2 matches 7 bases. Germline V lookup: CDR1 MNHEY, CDR2 SMNVEV (reference sequence). The CDR3 has 15 residues. Germline trimming cut 3 bases from V and 1 base from J; bases unmatched to any gene: 4. CDR3 residues: CASSLRERGTDTQYF. CDR3 nucleotide sequence: TGTGCCAGCAGTTTGCGGGAGAGGGGCACAGATACGCAGTATTTT.

In its sample, this clone was seen once. The chain uses TRBV28 and TRBJ1-3; D perhaps matches TRBD1 (5 bases). This CDR3 is 13 amino acids long. The V end was cut by 11 bases, the J end by 1 base, with 12 bases between. Per the germline V gene, CDR1 is MDHEN and CDR2 is SYDVKM. CDR3 sequence: CAHAGGSGNTIYF. CDR3 coding DNA: TGTGCCCATGCGGGGGGATCTGGAAACACCATATATTTT.

This clone has just a few counts. The V gene is TRBV6-1, the J gene TRBJ1-1, with TRBD1 identical over 7 bases. CDR3 length: 13 residues. The V segment lost 5 bases and the J segment 3 bases; nucleotides outside the gene matches: 3. Germline-derived CDR1 and CDR2 are MNHNS and SASEGT. The CDR3 region has the DNA TGTGCCAGCAGTCGGACAGGCCACACTGAAGCTTTCTTT. Protein: CASSRTGHTEAFF.

This chain joins TRBV18 and TRBJ2-6; D is possibly TRBD1 (5 bases). V lost 6 bases to trimming and J lost 0 bases, with 18 bases between them. The germline V gene encodes CDR1 KGHSH and CDR2 LQKENI. CDR3 length: 18 amino acids. In DNA form, the CDR3 reads TGTGCCAGCTCGAGCGAACAGGCCTCCTTCTCTGGGGCCAACGTCCTGACTTTC. The encoded protein is CASSSEQASFSGANVLTF.

The V gene is TRBV5-1, the J gene TRBJ2-7; the D gene is possibly TRBD2 (6 bases). The CDR3 spans 15 residues. The germline CDR1 and CDR2 sequences are SGHRS and YFSETQ. Between the trimmed V and J ends, which lost 2 bases and 1 base, there was a span of 13 bases. CDR3 nucleotide sequence: TGCGCCAGCAGCTTTACGGGAGAGAGATCCTACGAGCAGTACTTC. It translates to CASSFTGERSYEQYF.

The CDR3 here is CASSSEGGPLDTQYF. In nucleotides, the CDR3 is TGCGCCAGCAGCTCTGAGGGAGGGCCGTTAGATACGCAGTATTTT. V usage is TRBV5-1 and J usage is TRBJ2-3, with 7 nucleotides matching TRBD2. Germline trimming cut 3 bases from V and 5 bases from J; bases unmatched to any gene: 9. The CDR3 consists of 15 residues. The germline gives CDR1 SGHRS, CDR2 YFSETQ.

The gene calls are TRBV7-9 and TRBJ1-4, with 9 bases matching TRBD1. Unmatched junction bases numbered 2, after V lost 3 bases and J lost 3 bases. The germline V gene has CDR1 SEHNR and CDR2 FQNEAQ (reference sequence). This CDR3 is 15 amino acids long. CDR3 loop: CASSLGQGPNEKLFF. In DNA, the CDR3 is TGTGCCAGCAGCTTGGGACAGGGACCTAATGAAAAACTGTTTTTT.

This clone was counted a single time. This rearrangement joins TRBV7-2 to TRBJ1-5; D may be TRBD1 (5 bases). Germline CDR1 is SGHTA and CDR2 is FQGNSA. This CDR3 is 13 amino acids long. V lost 4 bases and J lost 5, with 9 bases in between. CDR3 in amino acids: CASSSDRDQPQHF. The CDR3 DNA reads TGTGCCAGCAGCTCAGACAGAGATCAGCCCCAGCATTTT.

This clone has just a few counts. The chain combines TRBV6-5 with TRBJ2-1, with 9 positions matching TRBD1. This CDR3 has 15 residues. J lost 3 bases, V lost 7 bases, and 7 bases had no gene match. CDR1 and CDR2 from the germline V gene are MNHEY and SVGAGI. CDR3 amino acids: CASTKGQGVYNEQFF. In DNA, the CDR3 is TGTGCCAGCACCAAGGGACAGGGAGTCTACAATGAGCAGTTCTTC.

V is TRBV18 and J is TRBJ2-3; possible D gene TRBD1, 6 bases. The CDR3 spans 13 residues. Germline CDR1 reads KGHSH; CDR2 reads LQKENI. V lost 5 bases and J lost 4, with 10 bases in between. CDR3 DNA: TGTGCCAGCTCAACGCGACAGGCAGATACGCAGTATTTT. Protein product: CASSTRQADTQYF. The full variable domain, its missing parts supplied by reference TRBV18 and TRBJ2-3, is NAGVMQNPRHLVRRRGQEARLRCSPMKGHSHVYWYRQLPEEGLKFMVYLQKENIIDESGMPKERFSAEFPKEGPSILRIQQVVRGDSAAYFCASSTRQADTQYFGPGTRLTVL.

The genes are TRBV5-1 and TRBJ1-2, with 7 positions matching TRBD1. From germline, CDR1 is SGHRS and CDR2 YFSETQ. The CDR3 totals 13 residues. V was pared by 4 bases and J by 6 bases, with 6 bases of the junction left unmatched. CDR3 amino acids: CASSQGEIDGYTF. CDR3 DNA sequence: TGCGCCAGCAGCCAGGGGGAGATCGATGGCTACACCTTC.

V gene TRBV9 combines with J gene TRBJ2-7; 7 positions match TRBD2. CDR3 size: 14 residues. V lost 0 bases, J lost 3 bases, and 3 bases stayed unmatched. From germline, CDR1 is SGDLS and CDR2 YYNGEE. The CDR3 sequence is CASSVGTSDYEQYF. CDR3 coding DNA: TGTGCCAGCAGCGTAGGGACTAGTGACTACGAGCAGTACTTC.

Written as DNA, the CDR3 is TGCGCCAGCAGCTTTCAGGGCTACGAGCAGTACTTC. Protein sequence: CASSFQGYEQYF. This chain links TRBV5-1 with TRBJ2-7, with D maybe TRBD1 (5 bases). This CDR3 contains 12 residues. Trimming took 2 bases from V and 3 from J, leaving 6 bases between them. Germline loops: CDR1 SGHRS, CDR2 YFSETQ. The variable domain in full, with the rest retrieved from reference TRBV5-1 and TRBJ2-7, is KAGVTQTPRYLIKTRGQQVTLSCSPISGHRSVSWYQQTPGQGLQFLFEYFSETQRNKGNFPGRFSGRQFSNSRSEMNVSTLELGDSALYLCASSFQGYEQYFGPGTRLTVT.

The CDR3: CASSEALLARFDEQYF. The CDR3 DNA reads TGTGCCAGCAGTGAAGCGCTACTAGCTCGTTTCGACGAGCAGTACTTC. V is TRBV6-1 and J is TRBJ2-7; D is possibly TRBD2 (6 bases). The germline V gene has CDR1 MNHNS and CDR2 SASEGT. V lost 0 bases to trimming and J lost 5 bases, with 17 bases between them. This CDR3 has 16 amino acids.